This record covers a single T cell receptor beta chain. The data were taken from a study of CD8 T cells in Susac syndrome. Reverse transcription of roughly 0.5 to 1 ug RNA was carried out with random hexamers. Using its own MiXCR run on the immunoSEQ multiplex PCR reads, TCRdb lists one record per CDR3 protein. The sample has 150,000 to 200,000 distinct CDR3 sequences; approximately 95% are singletons. The clonotype comes from a human donor in good health. The sample was CD4+ T cells from PBMCs.

This chain's CDR3 is CASSWGPRETQYF. The CDR3, as DNA: TGTGCCAGCAGTTGGGGTCCCCGGGAGACCCAGTACTTC. The gene calls are TRBV12-3 or TRBV12-4 and TRBJ2-5, with D uncertain. V shed 4 bases and J shed 5 bases, with 11 bases lying between them. The CDR3 spans 13 residues.